This T cell receptor beta chain was retrieved from a study of cytomegalovirus exposure and HLA in healthy donors. This PCR relied on a set of 60 Vbeta primers and 13 Jbeta primers. The protocol was immunoSEQ multiplex PCR, while the TCRdb copy is restricted to in-frame clones and leaves out a portion. Of over 150,000 clones listed, 77% are singletons. The CDR3 covers 15 residues. Germline CDR1 is SGHDT and CDR2 is YYEEEE. V was shortened by 0 bases and J by 0 bases, with 9 bases between the two germline ends. This clonotype originated in an older woman in good health and CMV-seropositive. The rearrangement uses TRBV5-6 and TRBJ1-2; D is unclear. Sequences were obtained from PBMCs. CDR3 DNA sequence: TGTGCCAGCAGCTTGGCCGCAGGCGCTAACTATGGCTACACCTTC. This encodes CASSLAAGANYGYTF.